The rows below give T cell receptor beta chains drawn from one sample of a study of blood T cell dynamics during melanoma immunotherapy. The method was immunoSEQ multiplex PCR; TCRdb's version includes in-frame clones alone and lacks a portion of them. Among 15,000 to 20,000 clones listed, 75% to 85% were seen once. The sample was blood, taken from a patient treated with checkpoint blockade. Receptor source: a human donor with melanoma. The CDR3 runs from the conserved cysteine through the conserved F or W. A D gene is named only where the DNA matches it firmly. Size is stated for part of the rows, as once, few or many counts, or as a class when the clone is expanded.

NA	TRBJ1-1	NA	TRBV11-3	CASSPGQKNTEAFF	TGTGCCAGCAGCCCCGGACAGAAAAACACTGAAGCTTTCTTT
NA	TRBJ2-5	once	TRBV30	CAWSVRRQETQYF	TGTGCCTGGAGTGTTAGGCGGCAAGAGACCCAGTACTTC
TRBD1	TRBJ1-4	NA	TRBV6-5	CASSYGTAREKLFF	TGTGCCAGCAGTTACGGGACAGCTCGCGAAAAACTGTTTTTT
TRBD1	TRBJ2-3	NA	TRBV9	CASSEPGGRVADTQYF	TGTGCCAGCAGCGAACCAGGGGGCCGAGTAGCAGATACGCAGTATTTT
TRBD2	TRBJ2-1	NA	TRBV7-2	CASSLGTSGSQDSEQFF	TGTGCCAGCAGCCTCGGGACTAGCGGATCTCAGGACTCCGAGCAGTTCTTC
TRBD1	TRBJ1-2	NA	TRBV6-5	CASSYGQGAGYGYTF	TGTGCCAGCAGTTACGGACAGGGGGCTGGCTATGGCTACACCTTC
NA	TRBJ2-5	NA	TRBV30	CAWIYSQETQYF	TGTGCCTGGATTTACAGCCAAGAGACCCAGTACTTC
TRBD1	TRBJ1-5	large	TRBV2	CASSGPRQGSQPQHF	TGTGCCAGCAGTGGCCCACGACAGGGAAGCCAGCCCCAGCATTTT
NA	TRBJ2-1	NA	TRBV5-6	CASSTGVLVLNEQFF	TGTGCCAGCAGCACTGGTGTACTAGTACTTAATGAGCAGTTCTTC
NA	TRBJ1-2	NA	TRBV5-5	CASSLGSGGNYGYTF	TGTGCCAGCAGCTTGGGGTCTGGAGGGAACTATGGCTACACCTTC
NA	TRBJ1-3	NA	TRBV7-3	CASSLEPGNTIYF	TGTGCCAGCAGCTTAGAACCTGGAAACACCATATATTTT
TRBD2	TRBJ2-2	NA	TRBV28	CASSRGSGTSEPNTGELFF	TGTGCCAGCAGCCGGGGATCCGGGACTAGCGAACCAAACACCGGGGAGCTGTTTTTT
TRBD2	TRBJ2-1	NA	TRBV12-5	CASGLVLGGRGTYNEQFF	TGTGCTAGTGGTTTGGTACTCGGCGGGAGAGGGACCTACAATGAGCAGTTCTTC
NA	TRBJ1-1	NA	TRBV11-3	CASSWRVDTEAFF	TGTGCCAGCAGCTGGAGGGTGGACACTGAAGCTTTCTTT
TRBD1	TRBJ2-7	NA	TRBV2	CASKNGTVITYEQYF	TGTGCCAGTAAAAACGGGACAGTAATTACCTACGAGCAGTACTTC
NA	TRBJ1-5	NA	TRBV5-1	CASSLEGGGNQPQHF	TGCGCCAGCAGCTTAGAAGGGGGAGGCAATCAGCCCCAGCATTTT
TRBD2	TRBJ2-1	NA	TRBV19	CATWGGNNEQFF	TGTGCCACCTGGGGGGGAAACAATGAGCAGTTCTTC
NA	TRBJ2-1	NA	TRBV4-1	CASSQDPGGSYNEQFF	TGCGCCAGCAGCCAAGATCCGGGCGGCTCCTACAATGAGCAGTTCTTC
NA	TRBJ2-7	NA	TRBV4-3	CASSQEPHSFYEQYF	TGCGCCAGCAGCCAAGAACCCCATTCGTTCTACGAGCAGTACTTC
NA	TRBJ2-3	NA	TRBV9	CASSVISTADTQYF	TGTGCCAGCAGCGTGATAAGTACGGCAGATACGCAGTATTTT
NA	TRBJ1-1	few	TRBV18	CASSRTENTEAFF	TGTGCCAGCTCACGGACAGAGAACACTGAAGCTTTCTTT
TRBD1	TRBJ2-5	NA	TRBV5-8	CASSLAQGAGATQYF	TGTGCCAGCAGCTTGGCCCAGGGGGCCGGCGCGACCCAGTACTTC
TRBD2	TRBJ2-7	NA	TRBV7-2	CASSLPAGGREQYF	TGTGCCAGCAGCTTACCAGCGGGAGGGAGGGAGCAGTACTTC
NA	TRBJ2-1	NA	TRBV9	CASSGQSSYNEQFF	TGTGCCAGCAGCGGACAGTCATCCTACAATGAGCAGTTCTTC
TRBD2	TRBJ2-1	NA	TRBV4-2	CASSQEWTSGYNEQFF	TGTGCCAGCAGCCAAGAATGGACTAGCGGATACAATGAGCAGTTCTTC
NA	TRBJ1-6	NA	TRBV2	CASRFGLGNSPLHF	TGTGCCAGCAGATTTGGACTGGGGAATTCACCCCTCCACTTT
TRBD2	TRBJ2-4	NA	TRBV5-1	CASSLDGLAGVAKNIQYF	TGCGCCAGCAGCTTGGACGGACTAGCGGGAGTGGCCAAAAACATTCAGTACTTC